The 9 T cell receptor beta chains below were found in one sample sequenced in a study of OX40 agonist ivuxolimab in advanced cancers. Some clones are missing from TCRdb's copy, which holds only in-frame ones; the method was immunoSEQ multiplex PCR. Altogether roughly 61,000 clones are present, under 90% being singletons, with the ten largest covering approximately 0.57%. This specimen was CD4+ or CD8+ T cells sorted from blood, taken in a trial of the OX40 agonist ivuxolimab. The source of these receptors is an adult with an advanced solid tumor such as melanoma, head and neck, liver or kidney cancer.

The CDR3 reads CASSPNRENGYTF. CDR3 nucleotides: TGTGCCAGCAGCCCCAACAGGGAAAATGGCTACACCTTC. V and J are TRBV11-2 and TRBJ1-2; a possible D gene is TRBD1 (6 bases). The CDR3 is made up of 13 amino acids. In germline, CDR1 is SGHAT, CDR2 FQNNGV. V gave up 5 bases and J gave up 6 bases, with 13 bases separating them.

This clone showed up just a few times. For the CDR3, the DNA is TGCGCCAGCAGGCTCGGGACTAGCGGGAGTTTGGACGAGCAGTACTTC. Its translation: CASRLGTSGSLDEQYF. The gene calls are TRBV10-2 and TRBJ2-7; TRBD2 matches at 14 bases. The CDR3 has 16 amino acids. V lost 6 bases and J lost 5; bases outside the gene matches: 9. CDR1 and CDR2 (germline): WSHSY, SAAADI.

This clone was recorded only once. The rearrangement joins TRBV25-1 to TRBJ1-1; TRBD1 is a possible D gene (5 bases). Germline assignment: CDR1 MGHDK and CDR2 SYGVNS. The CDR3 spans 12 residues. V gave up 9 bases and J gave up 1 base, with 9 bases separating them. The CDR3 region is CASRGENTEAFF. Written as DNA, the CDR3 is TGTGCCAGTAGAGGGGAGAACACTGAAGCTTTCTTT.

This chain connects TRBV27 to TRBJ1-6, with D unresolved. The V gene lost 3 bases and the J gene lost 0 bases, with 15 bases spanning the gap. Per germline, CDR1 MNHEY and CDR2 SMNVEV (reference sequence). The CDR3 extends over 18 amino acids. As DNA, the CDR3 is TGTGCCAGCAGTTTTCGCAGACACCGGAGCTCCTATAATTCACCCCTCCACTTT. This gives the protein CASSFRRHRSSYNSPLHF.

The rearrangement joins TRBV5-1 to TRBJ2-7; no definite D call. The CDR3 has 13 residues. Trimming shortened V by 4 bases and J by 0 bases, and 8 bases separated the two germline ends. Germline V gene sequence: CDR1 SGHRS, CDR2 YFSETQ. The CDR3 loop is CASSPRISYEQYF. CDR3 nucleotides: TGCGCCAGCAGCCCACGGATCTCCTACGAGCAGTACTTC.

The chain joins TRBV18 to TRBJ2-7; TRBD1 aligns across 7 bases. The CDR3 has 15 residues. Germline trimming cut 5 bases from V and 3 bases from J; bases unmatched to any gene: 10. Germline V lookup: CDR1 KGHSH, CDR2 LQKENI. CDR3 nucleotide sequence: TGTGCCAGCTCAGGACCGGGACAGCGGAACTACGAGCAGTACTTC. Protein: CASSGPGQRNYEQYF. Filled out from reference TRBV18 and TRBJ2-7, the complete variable domain reads NAGVMQNPRHLVRRRGQEARLRCSPMKGHSHVYWYRQLPEEGLKFMVYLQKENIIDESGMPKERFSAEFPKEGPSILRIQQVVRGDSAAYFCASSGPGQRNYEQYFGPGTRLTVT.

The rearrangement links TRBV19 to TRBJ2-3; D gene uncertain. This CDR3 region has 15 residues. The V and J ends lost 4 bases and 6 bases respectively, with 17 bases between them. Germline lookup yields CDR1 LNHDA and CDR2 SQIVND (reference sequence). The chain's CDR3 is CASSRTLGSSDTQYF. Written as DNA, the CDR3 is TGTGCCAGTAGTAGGACCCTTGGGTCTTCGGATACGCAGTATTTT.

This chain uses TRBV7-7 with TRBJ2-1, with 9 bases matching TRBD2. Trimming removed 5 bases from V and 9 bases from J; junction bases left unmatched: 8. Germline V gives CDR1 SSHAT, CDR2 FNYEAQ (reference sequence). This CDR3 region has 14 residues. The CDR3 here is CASSRIAGESEQFF. The CDR3 nucleotides are TGTGCCAGCAGCCGCATAGCGGGAGAAAGTGAGCAGTTCTTC.

The genes are TRBV4-3 and TRBJ2-1; 12 nucleotides match TRBD2. CDR3 length equals 20 residues. CDR1 LGHNA and CDR2 YSLEER come from the germline V gene. After removal of 2 bases from V and 2 bases from J, the junction contained 13 bases not matched to a gene. The CDR3 loop reads CASSQQPRTSGIGTYNEQFF. In DNA, the CDR3 is TGCGCCAGCAGCCAACAACCCAGGACTAGCGGGATTGGGACCTACAATGAGCAGTTCTTC.